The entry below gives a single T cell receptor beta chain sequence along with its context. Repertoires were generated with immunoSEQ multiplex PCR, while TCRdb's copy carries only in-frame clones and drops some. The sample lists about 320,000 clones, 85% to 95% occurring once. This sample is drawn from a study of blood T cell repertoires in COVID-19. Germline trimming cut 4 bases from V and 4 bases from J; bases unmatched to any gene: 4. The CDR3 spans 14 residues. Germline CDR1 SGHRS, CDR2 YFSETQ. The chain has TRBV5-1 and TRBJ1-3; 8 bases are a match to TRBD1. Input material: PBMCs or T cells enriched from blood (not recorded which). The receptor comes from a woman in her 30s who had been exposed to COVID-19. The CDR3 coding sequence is TGCGCCAGCAGCCTGACAGGGGAGGGAAACACCATATATTTT. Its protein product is CASSLTGEGNTIYF. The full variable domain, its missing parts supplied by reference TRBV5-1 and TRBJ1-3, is KAGVTQTPRYLIKTRGQQVTLSCSPISGHRSVSWYQQTPGQGLQFLFEYFSETQRNKGNFPGRFSGRQFSNSRSEMNVSTLELGDSALYLCASSLTGEGNTIYFGEGSWLTVV.